This T cell receptor beta chain was retrieved from a study of cytomegalovirus exposure and HLA in healthy donors. Comments on this clone: Antigen: not known.

Clones were read by immunoSEQ multiplex PCR, and TCRdb kept only the in-frame ones, dropping some. Of roughly 77,000 clones in the sample, 85% to 95% were seen once. The CDR3 covers 15 residues. Germline assignment: CDR1 SNHLY and CDR2 FYNNEI. The ends were cut back, 1 base at V and 0 bases at J, with 7 bases in the middle. Study-wide findings and caveats: Most TCRs appeared rarely, but some public TCRs recurred in many donors. It was confirmed in vitro that a few of the CMV-associated chains were specific for CMV antigens. TCR beta chains numbering about 160 were designated cytomegalovirus-associated.

This clonotype was obtained from a woman younger than 35 in good health and CMV-seronegative. The sample comprised PBMCs. The rearrangement links TRBV2 to TRBJ1-3; no clear D. As DNA, the CDR3 is TGTGCCAGCAGTGAAGGAGGGATCTCTGGAAACACCATATATTTT. Translating gives CASSEGGISGNTIYF.